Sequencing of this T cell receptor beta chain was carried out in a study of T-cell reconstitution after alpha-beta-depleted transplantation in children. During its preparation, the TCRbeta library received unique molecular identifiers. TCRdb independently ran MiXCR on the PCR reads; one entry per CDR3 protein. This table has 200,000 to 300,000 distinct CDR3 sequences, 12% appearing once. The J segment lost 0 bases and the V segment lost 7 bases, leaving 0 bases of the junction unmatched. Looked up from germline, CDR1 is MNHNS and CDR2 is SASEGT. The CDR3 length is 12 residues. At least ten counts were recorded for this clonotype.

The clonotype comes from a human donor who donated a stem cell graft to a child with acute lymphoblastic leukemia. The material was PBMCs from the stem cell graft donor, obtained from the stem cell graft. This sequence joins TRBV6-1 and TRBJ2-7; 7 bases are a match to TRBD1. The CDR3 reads CASTGGSYEQYF. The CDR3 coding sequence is TGTGCCAGCACAGGGGGCTCCTACGAGCAGTACTTC.